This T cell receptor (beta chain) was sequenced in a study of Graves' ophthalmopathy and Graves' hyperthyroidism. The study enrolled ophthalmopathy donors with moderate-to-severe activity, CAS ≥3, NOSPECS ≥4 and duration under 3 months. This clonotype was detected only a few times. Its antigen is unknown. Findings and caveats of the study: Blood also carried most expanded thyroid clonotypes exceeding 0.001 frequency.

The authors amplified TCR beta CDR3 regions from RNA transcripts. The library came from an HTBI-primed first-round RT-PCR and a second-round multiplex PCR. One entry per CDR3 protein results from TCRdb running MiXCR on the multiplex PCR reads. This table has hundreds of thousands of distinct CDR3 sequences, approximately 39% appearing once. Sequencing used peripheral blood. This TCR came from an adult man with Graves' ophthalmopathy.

The CDR3 protein is CASSGDTYEQYF. In nucleotides, the CDR3 is TGTGCCAGCAGTGGAGACACCTACGAGCAGTACTTC. This chain uses TRBV7-9 with TRBJ2-7; D uncertain. V lost 6 bases, J lost 2 bases, and 8 bases lay in between. The length of the CDR3 is 12 residues. Germline V CDR1 and CDR2: SEHNR, FQNEAQ (reference sequence).